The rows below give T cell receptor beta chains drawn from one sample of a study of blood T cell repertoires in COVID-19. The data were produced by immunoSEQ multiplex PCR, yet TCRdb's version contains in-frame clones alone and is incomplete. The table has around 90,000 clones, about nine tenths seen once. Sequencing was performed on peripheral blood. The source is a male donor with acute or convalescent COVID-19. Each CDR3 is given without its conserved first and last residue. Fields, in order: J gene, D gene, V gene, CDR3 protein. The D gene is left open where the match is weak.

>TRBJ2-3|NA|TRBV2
ASSEGGGTDTQY
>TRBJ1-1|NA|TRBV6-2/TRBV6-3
ASSYARSLNTEAF
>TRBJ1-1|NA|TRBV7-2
ASSLVAPTNTEAF
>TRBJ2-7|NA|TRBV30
AWSSGSYEQY
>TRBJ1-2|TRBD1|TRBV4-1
ASSQDQGTGYGYT
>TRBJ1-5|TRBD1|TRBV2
ASSLQGKEQPQH
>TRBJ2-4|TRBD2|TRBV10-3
AISGGGTKNIQY
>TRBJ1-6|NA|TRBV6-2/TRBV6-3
ASSFDGTKDSPLH
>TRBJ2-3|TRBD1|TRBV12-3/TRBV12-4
ATRDRVDTQY
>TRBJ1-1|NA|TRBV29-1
SAKPPGHRNTEAF